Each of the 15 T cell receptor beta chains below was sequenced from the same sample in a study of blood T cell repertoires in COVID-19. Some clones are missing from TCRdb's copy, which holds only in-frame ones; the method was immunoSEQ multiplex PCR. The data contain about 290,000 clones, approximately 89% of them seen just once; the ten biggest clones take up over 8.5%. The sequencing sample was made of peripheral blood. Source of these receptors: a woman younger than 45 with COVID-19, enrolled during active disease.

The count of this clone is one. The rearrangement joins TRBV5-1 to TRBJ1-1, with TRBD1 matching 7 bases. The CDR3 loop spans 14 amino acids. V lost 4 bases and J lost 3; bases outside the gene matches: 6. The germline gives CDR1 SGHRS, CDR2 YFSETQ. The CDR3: CASSGTTGDTEAFF. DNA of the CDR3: TGCGCCAGCAGCGGAACCACAGGGGACACTGAAGCTTTCTTT.

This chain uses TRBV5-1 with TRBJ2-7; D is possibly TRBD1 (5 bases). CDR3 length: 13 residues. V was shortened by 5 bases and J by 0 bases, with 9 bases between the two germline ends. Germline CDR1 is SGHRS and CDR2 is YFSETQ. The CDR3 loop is CASRATDSYEQYF. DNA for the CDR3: TGCGCCAGCAGGGCGACAGACTCCTACGAGCAGTACTTC. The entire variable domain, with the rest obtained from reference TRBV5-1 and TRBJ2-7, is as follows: KAGVTQTPRYLIKTRGQQVTLSCSPISGHRSVSWYQQTPGQGLQFLFEYFSETQRNKGNFPGRFSGRQFSNSRSEMNVSTLELGDSALYLCASRATDSYEQYFGPGTRLTVT.

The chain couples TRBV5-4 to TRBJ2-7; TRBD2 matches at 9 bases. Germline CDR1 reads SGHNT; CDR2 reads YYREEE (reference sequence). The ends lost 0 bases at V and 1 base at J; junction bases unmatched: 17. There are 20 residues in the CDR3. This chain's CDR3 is CASSLGAGTSIGGGSYEQYF. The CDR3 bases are TGTGCCAGCAGCTTGGGGGCCGGGACTAGCATTGGTGGCGGGTCCTACGAGCAGTACTTC.

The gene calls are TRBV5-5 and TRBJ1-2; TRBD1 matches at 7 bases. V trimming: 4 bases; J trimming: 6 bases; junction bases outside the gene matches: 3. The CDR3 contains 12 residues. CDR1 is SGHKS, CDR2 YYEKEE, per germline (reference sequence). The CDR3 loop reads CASSRQGDGYTF. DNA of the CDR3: TGTGCCAGCAGCCGGCAGGGGGATGGCTACACCTTC.

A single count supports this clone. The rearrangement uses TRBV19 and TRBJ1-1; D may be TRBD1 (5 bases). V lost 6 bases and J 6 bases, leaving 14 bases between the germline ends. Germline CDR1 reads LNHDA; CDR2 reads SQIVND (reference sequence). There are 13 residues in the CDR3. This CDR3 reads CASRVVGLAEAFF. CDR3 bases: TGTGCCAGTAGAGTCGTGGGGCTCGCTGAAGCTTTCTTT.

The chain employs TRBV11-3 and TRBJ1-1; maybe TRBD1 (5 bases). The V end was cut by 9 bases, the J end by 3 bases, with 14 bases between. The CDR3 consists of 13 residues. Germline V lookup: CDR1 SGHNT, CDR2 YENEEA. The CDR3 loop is CARGKGIDTEAFF. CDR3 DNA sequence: TGTGCCAGGGGGAAGGGGATTGACACTGAAGCTTTCTTT.

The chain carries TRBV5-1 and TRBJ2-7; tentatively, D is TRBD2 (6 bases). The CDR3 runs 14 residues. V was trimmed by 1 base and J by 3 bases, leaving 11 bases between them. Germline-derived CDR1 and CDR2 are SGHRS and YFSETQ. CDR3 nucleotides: TGCGCCAGCAGCTTGAGCTGGGGGGACTACGAGCAGTACTTC. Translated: CASSLSWGDYEQYF.

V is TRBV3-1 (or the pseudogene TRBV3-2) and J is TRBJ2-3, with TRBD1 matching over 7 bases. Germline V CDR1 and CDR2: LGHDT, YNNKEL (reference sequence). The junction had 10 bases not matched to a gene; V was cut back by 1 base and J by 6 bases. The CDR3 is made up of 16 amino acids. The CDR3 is CASSQGQKTGSDTQYF. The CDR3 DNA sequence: TGTGCCAGCAGCCAAGGCCAAAAGACAGGGTCGGATACGCAGTATTTT.

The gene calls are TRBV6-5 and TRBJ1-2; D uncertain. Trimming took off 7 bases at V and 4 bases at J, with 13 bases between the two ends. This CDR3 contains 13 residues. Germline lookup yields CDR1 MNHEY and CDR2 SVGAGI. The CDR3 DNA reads TGTGCCAGCACGGATCAAAGCGGCTATGGCTACACCTTC. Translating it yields CASTDQSGYGYTF.

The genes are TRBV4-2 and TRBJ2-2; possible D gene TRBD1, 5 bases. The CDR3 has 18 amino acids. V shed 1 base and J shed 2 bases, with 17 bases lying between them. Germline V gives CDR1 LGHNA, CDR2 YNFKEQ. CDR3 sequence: CASSQGVGPTGNTGELFF. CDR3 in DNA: TGTGCCAGCAGCCAAGGAGTGGGGCCGACCGGAAACACCGGGGAGCTGTTTTTT.

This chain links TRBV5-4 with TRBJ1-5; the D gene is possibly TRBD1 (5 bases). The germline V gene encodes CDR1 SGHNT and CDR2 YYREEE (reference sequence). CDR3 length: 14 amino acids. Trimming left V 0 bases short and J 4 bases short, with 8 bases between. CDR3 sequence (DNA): TGTGCCAGCAGCTTGGACAGGCTAAATCAGCCCCAGCATTTT. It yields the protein CASSLDRLNQPQHF.

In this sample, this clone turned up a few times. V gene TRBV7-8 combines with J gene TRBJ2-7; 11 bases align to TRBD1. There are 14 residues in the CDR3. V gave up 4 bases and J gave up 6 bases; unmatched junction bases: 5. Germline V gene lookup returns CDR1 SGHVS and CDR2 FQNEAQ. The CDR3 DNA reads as TGTGCCAGCAGCTCCGGACAGGGGGCTAGCGAGCAGTACTTC. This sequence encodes CASSSGQGASEQYF.

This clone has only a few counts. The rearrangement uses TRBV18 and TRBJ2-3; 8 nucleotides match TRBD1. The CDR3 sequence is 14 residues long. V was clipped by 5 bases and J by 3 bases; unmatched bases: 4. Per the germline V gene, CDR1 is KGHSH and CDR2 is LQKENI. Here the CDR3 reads CASSTRQGTDTQYF. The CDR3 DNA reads TGTGCCAGCTCAACACGACAGGGGACAGATACGCAGTATTTT.

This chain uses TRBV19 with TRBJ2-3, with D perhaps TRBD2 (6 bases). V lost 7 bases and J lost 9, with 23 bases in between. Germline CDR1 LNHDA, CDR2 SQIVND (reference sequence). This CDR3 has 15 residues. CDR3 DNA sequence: TGTGCCAGTACCCCAACCCGGGACTCACGAGGGACGCAGTATTTT. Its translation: CASTPTRDSRGTQYF.

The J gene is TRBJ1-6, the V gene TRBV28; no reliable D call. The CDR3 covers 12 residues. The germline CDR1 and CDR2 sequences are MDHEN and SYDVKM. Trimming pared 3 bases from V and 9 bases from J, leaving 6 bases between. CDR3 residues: CASSLQISPLHF. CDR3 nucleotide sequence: TGTGCCAGCAGTTTGCAGATTTCACCCCTCCACTTT.